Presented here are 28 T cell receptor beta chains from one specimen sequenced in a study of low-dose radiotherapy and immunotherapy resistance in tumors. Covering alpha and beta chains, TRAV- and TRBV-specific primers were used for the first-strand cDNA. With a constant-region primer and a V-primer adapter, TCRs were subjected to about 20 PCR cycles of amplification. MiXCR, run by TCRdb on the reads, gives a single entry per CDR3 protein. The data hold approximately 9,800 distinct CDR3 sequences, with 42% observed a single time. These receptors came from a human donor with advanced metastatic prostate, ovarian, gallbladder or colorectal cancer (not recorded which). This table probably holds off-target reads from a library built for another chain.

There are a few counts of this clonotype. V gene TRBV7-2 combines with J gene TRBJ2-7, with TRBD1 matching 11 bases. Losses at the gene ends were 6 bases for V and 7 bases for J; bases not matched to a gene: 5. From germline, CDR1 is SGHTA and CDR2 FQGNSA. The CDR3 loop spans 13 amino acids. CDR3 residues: CASRRGQGGEQYF. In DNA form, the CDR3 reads TGTGCCAGCAGACGGGGACAGGGGGGGGAGCAGTACTTC. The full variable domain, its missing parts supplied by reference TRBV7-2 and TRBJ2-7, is GAGVSQSPSNKVTEKGKDVELRCDPISGHTALYWYRQSLGQGLEFLIYFQGNSAPDKSGLPSDRFSAERTGGSVSTLTIQRTQQEDSAVYLCASRRGQGGEQYFGPGTRLTVT.

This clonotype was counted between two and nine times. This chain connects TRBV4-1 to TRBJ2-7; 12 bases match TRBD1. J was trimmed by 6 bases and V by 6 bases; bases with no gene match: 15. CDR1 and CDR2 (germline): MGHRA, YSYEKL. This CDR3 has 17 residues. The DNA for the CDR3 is TGCGCCAGCAGACCAAGCCTACCCGGGACAGGGGGCTTCGAGCAGTACTTC. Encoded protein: CASRPSLPGTGGFEQYF.

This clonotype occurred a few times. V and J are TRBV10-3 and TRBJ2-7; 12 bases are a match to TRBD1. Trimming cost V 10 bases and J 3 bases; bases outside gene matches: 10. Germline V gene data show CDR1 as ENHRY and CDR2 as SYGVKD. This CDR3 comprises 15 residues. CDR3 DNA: TGTGCCACCAACCCGGGACAGGGGGCGCTCTACGAGCAGTACTTC. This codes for CATNPGQGALYEQYF.

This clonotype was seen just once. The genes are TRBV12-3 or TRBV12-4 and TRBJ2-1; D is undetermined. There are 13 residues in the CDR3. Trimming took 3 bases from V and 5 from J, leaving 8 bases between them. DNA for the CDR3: TGTGCCAGCAGTTTGGGCCAGAACAATGAGCAGTTCTTC. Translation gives CASSLGQNNEQFF.

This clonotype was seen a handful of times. The CDR3 spells CASSLPDNGYTF. The CDR3 DNA follows: TGCGCCAGCAGCTTGCCGGATAATGGCTACACCTTC. V usage is TRBV5-1 and J usage is TRBJ1-2; no definite D call. The CDR3 sequence is 12 residues long. V was pared by 1 base and J by 6 bases, with 7 bases between. The germline gives CDR1 SGHRS, CDR2 YFSETQ.

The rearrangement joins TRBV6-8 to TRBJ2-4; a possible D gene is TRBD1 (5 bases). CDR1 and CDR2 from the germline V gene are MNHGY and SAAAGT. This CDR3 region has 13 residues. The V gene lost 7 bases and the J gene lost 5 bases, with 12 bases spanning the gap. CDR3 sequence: CASMGTGENIQYF. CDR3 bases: TGTGCCAGCATGGGCACAGGAGAAAACATTCAGTACTTC.

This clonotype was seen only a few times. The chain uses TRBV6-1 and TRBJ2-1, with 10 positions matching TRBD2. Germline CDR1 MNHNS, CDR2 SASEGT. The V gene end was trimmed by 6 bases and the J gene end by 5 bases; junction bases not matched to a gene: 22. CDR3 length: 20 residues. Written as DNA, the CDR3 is TGTGCCAGCAGGGCGAAAGGTCAGGGGGCTAGCGGGAGCAGGAACAATGAGCAGTTCTTC. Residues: CASRAKGQGASGSRNNEQFF.

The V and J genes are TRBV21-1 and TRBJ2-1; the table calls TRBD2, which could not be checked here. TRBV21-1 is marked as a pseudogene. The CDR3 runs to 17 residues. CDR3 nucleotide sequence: TGTGCCAGCAGCAAATTTACGACGGGAGGGCTGCACAATGAGCAGTTCTTC. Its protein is CASSKFTTGGLHNEQFF.

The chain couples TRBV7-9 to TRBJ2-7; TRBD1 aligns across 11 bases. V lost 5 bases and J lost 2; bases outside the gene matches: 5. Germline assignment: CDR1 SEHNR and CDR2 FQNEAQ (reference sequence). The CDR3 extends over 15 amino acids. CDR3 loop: CASSRPGQGAYEQYF. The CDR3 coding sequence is TGTGCCAGCAGCCGACCGGGACAGGGGGCCTACGAGCAGTACTTC.

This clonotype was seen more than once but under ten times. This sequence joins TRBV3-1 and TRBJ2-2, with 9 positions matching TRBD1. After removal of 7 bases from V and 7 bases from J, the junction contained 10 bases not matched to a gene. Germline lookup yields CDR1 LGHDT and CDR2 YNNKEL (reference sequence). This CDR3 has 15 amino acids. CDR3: CASTPRTGDGGELFF. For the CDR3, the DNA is TGTGCCAGCACGCCGCGGACAGGGGATGGCGGGGAGCTGTTTTTT.

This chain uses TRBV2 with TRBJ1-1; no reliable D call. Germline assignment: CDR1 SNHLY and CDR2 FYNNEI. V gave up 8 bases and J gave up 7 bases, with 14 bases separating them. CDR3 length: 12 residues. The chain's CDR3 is CASEPSEGEAFF. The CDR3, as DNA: TGTGCCAGCGAACCTTCGGAAGGTGAAGCTTTCTTT.

The CDR3 spells CASSSGGSYSPLHF. In DNA, the CDR3 is TGTGCCAGCAGCTCAGGGGGCTCTTATTCACCCCTCCACTTT. This chain links TRBV5-4 with TRBJ1-6, with 8 bases that match TRBD1. Germline CDR1 and CDR2: SGHNT and YYREEE (reference sequence). The V and J ends lost 3 bases and 8 bases, in that order; junction bases with no gene match: 4. The CDR3 is 14 amino acids.

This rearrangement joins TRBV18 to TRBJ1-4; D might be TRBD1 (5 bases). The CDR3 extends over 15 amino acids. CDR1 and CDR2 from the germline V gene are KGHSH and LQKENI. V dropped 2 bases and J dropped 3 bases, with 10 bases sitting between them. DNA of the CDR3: TGTGCCAGCTCACCAAGGGACTCAGCTAATGAAAAACTGTTTTTT. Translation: CASSPRDSANEKLFF.

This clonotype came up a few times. The CDR3: CASSLSRSSLGGELFF. The CDR3 DNA follows: TGTGCCAGCAGTTTATCGAGGTCCAGTCTGGGCGGGGAGCTGTTTTTT. The gene calls are TRBV27 and TRBJ2-2; D remains unclear. The CDR3 consists of 16 residues. Trimming shortened V by 0 bases and J by 7 bases, and 15 bases separated the two germline ends. Germline CDR1 is MNHEY and CDR2 is SMNVEV (reference sequence).

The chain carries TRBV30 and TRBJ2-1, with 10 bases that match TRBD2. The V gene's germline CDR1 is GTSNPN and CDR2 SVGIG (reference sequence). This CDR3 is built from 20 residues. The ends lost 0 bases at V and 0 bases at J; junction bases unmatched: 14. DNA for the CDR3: TGTGCCTGGAGTGTACGAGGAAGACTAGCGGGCGATAGCTCCTACAATGAGCAGTTCTTC. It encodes CAWSVRGRLAGDSSYNEQFF.

The CDR3 protein is CASSPSTGELFF. CDR3 nucleotides: TGTGCCAGCTCACCGTCCACCGGGGAGCTGTTTTTT. The rearrangement joins TRBV18 to TRBJ2-2, with D uncertain. Per the germline V gene, CDR1 is KGHSH and CDR2 is LQKENI. The V and J ends lost 3 bases and 4 bases respectively, with 3 bases between them. CDR3 length equals 12 residues.

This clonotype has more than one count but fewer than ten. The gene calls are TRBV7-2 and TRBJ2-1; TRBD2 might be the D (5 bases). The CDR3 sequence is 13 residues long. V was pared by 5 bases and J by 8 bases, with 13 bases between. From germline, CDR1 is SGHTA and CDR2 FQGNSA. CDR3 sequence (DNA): TGTGCCAGCAGCAAAACTAGAGGCTATGAGCAGTTCTTC. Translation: CASSKTRGYEQFF.

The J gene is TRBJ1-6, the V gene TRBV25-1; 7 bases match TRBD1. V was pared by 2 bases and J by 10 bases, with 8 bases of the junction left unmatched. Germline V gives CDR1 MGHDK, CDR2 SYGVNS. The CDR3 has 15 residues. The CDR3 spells CASSEVRQGRSPLHF. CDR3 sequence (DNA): TGTGCCAGCAGTGAAGTCAGACAGGGAAGGTCACCCCTCCACTTT.

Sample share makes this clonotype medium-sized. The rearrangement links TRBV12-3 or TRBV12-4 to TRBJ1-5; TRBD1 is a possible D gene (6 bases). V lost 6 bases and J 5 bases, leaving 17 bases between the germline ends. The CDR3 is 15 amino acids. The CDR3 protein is CASREGGSGHQPQHF. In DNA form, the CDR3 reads TGTGCCAGCAGGGAGGGGGGGTCCGGTCATCAGCCCCAGCATTTT.

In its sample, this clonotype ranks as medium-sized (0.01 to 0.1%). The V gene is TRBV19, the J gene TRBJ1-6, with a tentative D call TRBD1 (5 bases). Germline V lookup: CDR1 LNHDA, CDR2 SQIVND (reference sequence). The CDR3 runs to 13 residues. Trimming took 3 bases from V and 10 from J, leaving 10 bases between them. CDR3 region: CASSIGGGSPLHF. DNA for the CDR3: TGTGCCAGTAGTATCGGGGGAGGCTCACCCCTCCACTTT.

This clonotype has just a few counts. CDR3 loop: CASSLTGRTDRPQHF. CDR3 sequence (DNA): TGTGCCAGCAGTTTGACAGGGAGGACCGATCGGCCCCAGCATTTT. The V and J genes are TRBV2 and TRBJ1-5; 7 nucleotides align to TRBD1. Germline V CDR1 and CDR2: SNHLY, FYNNEI. The CDR3 totals 15 residues. The junction had 13 bases not matched to a gene; V was cut back by 5 bases and J by 9 bases. Full variable domain (rest looked up from reference TRBV2 and TRBJ1-5): EPEVTQTPSHQVTQMGQEVILRCVPISNHLYFYWYRQILGQKVEFLVSFYNNEISEKSEIFDDQFSVERPDGSNFTLKIRSTKLEDSAMYFCASSLTGRTDRPQHFGDGTRLSIL.

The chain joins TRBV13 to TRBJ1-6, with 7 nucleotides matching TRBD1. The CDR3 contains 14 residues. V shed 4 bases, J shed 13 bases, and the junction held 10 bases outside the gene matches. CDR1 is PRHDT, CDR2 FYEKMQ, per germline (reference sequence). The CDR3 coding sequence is TGTGCCAGCAGCTATAGGGACAGCGCCAGCCCCCTCCACTTT. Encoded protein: CASSYRDSASPLHF.

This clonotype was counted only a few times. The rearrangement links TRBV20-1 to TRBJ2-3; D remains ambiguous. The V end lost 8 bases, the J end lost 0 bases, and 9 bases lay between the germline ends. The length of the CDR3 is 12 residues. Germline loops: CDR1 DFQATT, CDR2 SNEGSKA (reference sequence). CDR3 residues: CSFKTSTDTQYF. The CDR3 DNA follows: TGCAGTTTTAAAACTAGCACAGATACGCAGTATTTT.

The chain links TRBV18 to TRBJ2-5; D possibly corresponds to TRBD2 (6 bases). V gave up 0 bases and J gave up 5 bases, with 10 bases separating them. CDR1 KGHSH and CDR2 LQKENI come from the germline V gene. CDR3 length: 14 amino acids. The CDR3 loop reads CASSPPSGTETQYF. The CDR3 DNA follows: TGTGCCAGCTCACCACCGTCCGGGACTGAGACCCAGTACTTC.

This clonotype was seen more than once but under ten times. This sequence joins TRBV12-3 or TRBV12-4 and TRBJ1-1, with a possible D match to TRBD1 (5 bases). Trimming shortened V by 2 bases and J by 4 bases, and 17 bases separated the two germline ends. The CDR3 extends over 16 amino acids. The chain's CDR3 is CASSLRGGAGATEAFF. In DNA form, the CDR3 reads TGTGCCAGCAGTTTAAGGGGTGGGGCCGGGGCCACTGAAGCTTTCTTT.

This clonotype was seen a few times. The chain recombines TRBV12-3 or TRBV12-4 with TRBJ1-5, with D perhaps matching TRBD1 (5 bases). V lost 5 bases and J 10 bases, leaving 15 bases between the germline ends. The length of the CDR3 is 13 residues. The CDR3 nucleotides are TGTGCCAGCAGTAGGGACCCAGGCCGACCCCAGCATTTT. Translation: CASSRDPGRPQHF.

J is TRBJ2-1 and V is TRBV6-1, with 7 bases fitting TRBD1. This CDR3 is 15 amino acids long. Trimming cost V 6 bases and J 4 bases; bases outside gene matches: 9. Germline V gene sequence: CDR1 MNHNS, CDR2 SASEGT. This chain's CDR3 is CASSHTGEEYNEQFF. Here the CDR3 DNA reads TGTGCCAGCAGCCATACAGGGGAAGAATACAATGAGCAGTTCTTC.

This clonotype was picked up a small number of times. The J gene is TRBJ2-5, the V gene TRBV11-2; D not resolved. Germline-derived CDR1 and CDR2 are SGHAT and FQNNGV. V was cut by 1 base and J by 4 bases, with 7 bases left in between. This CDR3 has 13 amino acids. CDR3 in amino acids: CASSLVFGETQYF. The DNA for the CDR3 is TGTGCCAGCAGCTTAGTATTCGGAGAGACCCAGTACTTC. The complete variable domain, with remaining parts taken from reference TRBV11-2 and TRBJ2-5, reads EAGVAQSPRYKIIEKRQSVAFWCNPISGHATLYWYQQILGQGPKLLIQFQNNGVVDDSQLPKDRFSAERLKGVDSTLKIQPAKLEDSAVYLCASSLVFGETQYFGPGTRLLVL.